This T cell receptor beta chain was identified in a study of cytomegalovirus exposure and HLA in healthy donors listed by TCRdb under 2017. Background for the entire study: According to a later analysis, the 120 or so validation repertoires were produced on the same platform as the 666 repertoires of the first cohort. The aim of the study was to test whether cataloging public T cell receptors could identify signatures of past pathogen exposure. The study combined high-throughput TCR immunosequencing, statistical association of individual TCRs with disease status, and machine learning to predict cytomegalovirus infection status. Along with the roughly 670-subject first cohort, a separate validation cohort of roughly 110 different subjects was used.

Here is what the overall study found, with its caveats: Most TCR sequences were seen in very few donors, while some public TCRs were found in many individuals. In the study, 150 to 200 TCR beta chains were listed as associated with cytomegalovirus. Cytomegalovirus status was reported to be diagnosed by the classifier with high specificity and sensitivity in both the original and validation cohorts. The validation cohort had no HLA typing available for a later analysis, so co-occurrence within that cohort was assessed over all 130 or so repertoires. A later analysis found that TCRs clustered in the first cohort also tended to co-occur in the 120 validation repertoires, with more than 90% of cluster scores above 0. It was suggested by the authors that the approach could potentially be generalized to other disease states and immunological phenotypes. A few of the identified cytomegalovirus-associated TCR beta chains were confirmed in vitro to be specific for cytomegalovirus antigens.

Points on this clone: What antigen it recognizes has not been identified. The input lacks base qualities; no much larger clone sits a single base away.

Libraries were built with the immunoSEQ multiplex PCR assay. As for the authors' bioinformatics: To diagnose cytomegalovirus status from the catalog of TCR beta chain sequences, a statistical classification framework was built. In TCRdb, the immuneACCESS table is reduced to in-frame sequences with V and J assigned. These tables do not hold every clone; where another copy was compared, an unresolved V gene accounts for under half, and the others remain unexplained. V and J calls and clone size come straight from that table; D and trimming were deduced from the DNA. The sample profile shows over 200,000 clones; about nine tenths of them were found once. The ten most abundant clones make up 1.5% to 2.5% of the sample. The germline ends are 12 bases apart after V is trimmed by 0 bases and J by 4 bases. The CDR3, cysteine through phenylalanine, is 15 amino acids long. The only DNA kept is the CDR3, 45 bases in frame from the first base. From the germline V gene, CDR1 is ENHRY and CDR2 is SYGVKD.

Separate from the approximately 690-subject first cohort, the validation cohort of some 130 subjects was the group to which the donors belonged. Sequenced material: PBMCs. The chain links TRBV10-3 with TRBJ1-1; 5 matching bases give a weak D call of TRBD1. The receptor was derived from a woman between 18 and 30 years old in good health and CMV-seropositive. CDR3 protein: CAISESSGGGTEAFF. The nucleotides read TGTGCCATCAGTGAGTCAAGTGGGGGAGGCACTGAAGCTTTCTTT.